These 2 T cell receptor beta chains originate from one sample sequenced in a study of cytomegalovirus exposure and HLA in healthy donors. 60 Vbeta and 13 Jbeta primers were used in PCR. Using immunoSEQ multiplex PCR, the repertoire was profiled, and TCRdb retains in-frame clones only, with some absent. The table records 130,000 or so clones, 65% to 85% of them present only once. The source material was PBMCs. These receptors all stem from a woman aged 18-35 years in good health and CMV-seronegative.

The CDR3 sequence is CASSISGQLNTIYF. CDR3 nucleotide sequence: TGTGCCAGTAGTATTTCGGGACAGTTAAACACCATATATTTT. The chain combines TRBV19 with TRBJ1-3, with 7 bases matching TRBD1. Germline CDR1 is LNHDA and CDR2 is SQIVND (reference sequence). Trimming cost V 3 bases and J 6 bases; bases outside gene matches: 5. The CDR3 has 14 amino acids.

Note on this clone: Other nucleotide sequences in the sample specify the same CDR3. The chain carries TRBV7-9 and TRBJ2-3, with a possible D match to TRBD2 (6 bases). The CDR3 loop spans 11 amino acids. The germline gives CDR1 SEHNR, CDR2 FQNEAQ (reference sequence). Trimming took 5 bases from V and 6 from J, leaving 6 bases between them. CDR3 protein: CASSRGDTQYF. CDR3 DNA: TGTGCCAGCAGCCGGGGGGATACGCAGTATTTT.